This T cell receptor beta chain was sequenced in a study of somatic mutations in cytotoxic T cells in rheumatoid arthritis. The table came from immunoSEQ multiplex PCR; TCRdb's copy has only in-frame clones and leaves some out. This table has more than 25,000 clones, about 81% appearing once. The sample holds a few counts of this clone. Per germline, CDR1 SGDLS and CDR2 YYNGEE. This CDR3 contains 14 residues. V shed 4 bases and J shed 3 bases, with 13 bases lying between them. Sequenced sample: CD8+ T cells sorted from blood. J is TRBJ1-1 and V is TRBV9; possibly TRBD1 for D (6 bases). This receptor was identified in a man over 45 in good health. Here the CDR3 DNA reads TGTGCCAGCAGCTCGACAGGCCGCGACACTGAAGCTTTCTTT. It translates to CASSSTGRDTEAFF.